The 26 T cell receptor beta chains in this list originate from one sample, sequenced in a study of cytomegalovirus exposure and HLA in healthy donors. The PCR was carried out with 60 Vbeta primers and 13 Jbeta primers. Libraries were prepared by immunoSEQ multiplex PCR; TCRdb keeps only in-frame clonotypes and omits some of them. Among some 150,000 clones, approximately 10% were seen once, and the ten largest hold roughly 7.2%. Sample: PBMCs. These receptors came from a woman aged 40 to 50 in good health and CMV-seropositive.

This clone was observed a few times. The chain links TRBV15 to TRBJ2-7, with D possibly being TRBD2 (6 bases). This CDR3 has 14 residues. Germline assignment: CDR1 LNHNV and CDR2 YYDKDF (reference sequence). V shed 0 bases and J shed 4 bases, with 10 bases lying between them. The CDR3 protein is CATSRDLREYEQYF. In nucleotides, the CDR3 is TGTGCCACCAGCAGAGATCTGCGGGAATACGAGCAGTACTTC.

This clone was counted a few times. The genes are TRBV29-1 and TRBJ2-1; D possibly corresponds to TRBD1 (6 bases). Looked up from germline, CDR1 is SQVTM and CDR2 is ANQGSEA. Deletions cut 7 bases from V and 1 base from J, with 17 bases between. CDR3 length equals 15 residues. DNA for the CDR3: TGCAGCGCCAGGACAGAATTGAGGTCCTACAATGAGCAGTTCTTC. The encoded protein is CSARTELRSYNEQFF.

This clone was counted a few times. V usage is TRBV2 and J usage is TRBJ1-5, with 8 nucleotides matching TRBD1. CDR3 length: 13 amino acids. V lost 4 bases, J lost 7 bases, and 3 bases stayed unmatched. The germline gives CDR1 SNHLY, CDR2 FYNNEI. The CDR3 coding sequence is TGTGCCAGCAGTGCTGGGACAGGCCAGCCCCAGCATTTT. Protein: CASSAGTGQPQHF. The full variable domain, its missing parts supplied by reference TRBV2 and TRBJ1-5, is EPEVTQTPSHQVTQMGQEVILRCVPISNHLYFYWYRQILGQKVEFLVSFYNNEISEKSEIFDDQFSVERPDGSNFTLKIRSTKLEDSAMYFCASSAGTGQPQHFGDGTRLSIL.

This clone has just a few counts. The V call is TRBV7-2, the J call TRBJ2-3; D remains ambiguous. The CDR3 runs to 14 residues. The germline CDR1 and CDR2 sequences are SGHTA and FQGNSA. V lost 5 bases, J lost 2 bases, and 11 bases lay in between. CDR3 in amino acids: CASSRRHITDTQYF. DNA for the CDR3: TGTGCCAGCAGCCGGCGACACATCACAGATACGCAGTATTTT.

This clone was detected a few times. The V call is TRBV5-4, the J call TRBJ1-6; unclear D gene. This CDR3 region has 14 residues. V gave up 0 bases and J gave up 7 bases, with 8 bases separating them. The germline gives CDR1 SGHNT, CDR2 YYREEE (reference sequence). CDR3 bases: TGTGCCAGCAGCTTGGAACCGCTAAATTCACCCCTCCACTTT. This translates into CASSLEPLNSPLHF. Looking up the rest from reference TRBV5-4 and TRBJ1-6 gives the full variable domain: ETGVTQSPTHLIKTRGQQVTLRCSSQSGHNTVSWYQQALGQGPQFIFQYYREEENGRGNFPPRFSGLQFPNYSSELNVNALELDDSALYLCASSLEPLNSPLHFGNGTRLTVT.

The chain recombines TRBV7-9 with TRBJ1-4, with D perhaps matching TRBD1 (5 bases). This CDR3 region has 15 residues. Trimming cost V 2 bases and J 4 bases, with 11 bases left between them. Germline CDR1 and CDR2: SEHNR and FQNEAQ (reference sequence). CDR3 nucleotides: TGTGCCAGCAGCTTATTCTGGGGGGATAATGAAAAACTGTTTTTT. It is translated as CASSLFWGDNEKLFF.

The chain is built from TRBV10-2 and TRBJ2-5; 8 positions agree with TRBD2. The CDR3 runs to 16 residues. Germline V gene data show CDR1 as WSHSY and CDR2 as SAAADI. The trim removed 3 bases at V and 1 base at J, leaving 7 bases unmatched. CDR3 coding DNA: TGCGCCAGCAGTGAACTAAGCGGGGGCCTCCAAGAGACCCAGTACTTC. Translation gives CASSELSGGLQETQYF.

This clone was observed a handful of times. Different DNA sequences within this sample yield the same CDR3. This CDR3 is CASSEAGTVTYEQYF. The CDR3 nucleotides are TGTGCCAGCAGTGAAGCCGGGACAGTAACCTACGAGCAGTACTTC. The V and J genes are TRBV6-1 and TRBJ2-7, with 7 bases that match TRBD1. The length of the CDR3 is 15 residues. J lost 2 bases, V lost 0 bases, and 4 bases had no gene match. Germline V CDR1 and CDR2: MNHNS, SASEGT.

In this sample, this clone turned up a few times. The chain carries TRBV5-1 and TRBJ2-7; D may be TRBD1 (6 bases). The V end lost 1 base, the J end lost 6 bases, and 17 bases lay between the germline ends. The CDR3 consists of 15 residues. Per the germline V gene, CDR1 is SGHRS and CDR2 is YFSETQ. CDR3 coding DNA: TGCGCCAGCAGCTTGTCGTCCCAGGGGTGGGTCGAGCAGTACTTC. As protein: CASSLSSQGWVEQYF.

The V gene is TRBV7-2, the J gene TRBJ2-3, with TRBD2 matching over 9 bases. V lost 6 bases, J lost 4 bases, and 8 bases stayed unmatched. The CDR3 contains 15 residues. Germline-derived CDR1 and CDR2 are SGHTA and FQGNSA. Here the CDR3 reads CASRPPGLASDTQYF. In DNA form, the CDR3 reads TGTGCCAGCAGGCCTCCGGGACTAGCCTCAGATACGCAGTATTTT.

The chain employs TRBV5-6 and TRBJ2-5; TRBD1 is a possible D gene (7 bases). Between the trimmed V and J ends, which lost 1 base and 4 bases, there was a span of 14 bases. Germline assignment: CDR1 SGHDT and CDR2 YYEEEE. The length of the CDR3 is 15 residues. The CDR3 is CASSLTGEVGETQYF. The CDR3 DNA follows: TGTGCCAGCAGCTTGACAGGGGAGGTCGGAGAGACCCAGTACTTC.

The CDR3 is CASSSTGRGQNSPLHF. The DNA for the CDR3 is TGTGCCAGCAGCTCGACAGGGAGAGGCCAAAATTCACCCCTCCACTTT. The chain has TRBV7-8 and TRBJ1-6, with 7 nucleotides matching TRBD1. Germline V gene sequence: CDR1 SGHVS, CDR2 FQNEAQ. The ends lost 4 bases at V and 7 bases at J; junction bases unmatched: 10. The CDR3 is 16 residues long.

Points on this clone: The junction shows a germline mismatch at one end, possibly a read error. This chain uses TRBV27 with TRBJ2-5; 9 bases are a match to TRBD1. CDR1 is MNHEY, CDR2 SMNVEV, per germline (reference sequence). CDR3 length: 14 residues. As DNA, the CDR3 is TGTGCCACCAGTTACAGGGGGCAGAAAGAGACCCAGTACTTC. Translation: CATSYRGQKETQYF.

This clone occurred a few times. The chain is built from TRBV6-1 and TRBJ2-3, with 7 bases aligning to TRBD1. Germline V gene sequence: CDR1 MNHNS, CDR2 SASEGT. Trimming cost V 10 bases and J 0 bases; bases outside gene matches: 4. There are 13 residues in the CDR3. CDR3 sequence: CATRGPSTDTQYF. In DNA, the CDR3 is TGTGCCACAAGGGGGCCCAGCACAGATACGCAGTATTTT.

The chain uses TRBV7-2 and TRBJ1-2; 7 bases line up with TRBD1. V gave up 6 bases and J gave up 4 bases; unmatched junction bases: 8. Germline V gene lookup returns CDR1 SGHTA and CDR2 FQGNSA. The CDR3 sequence is 14 residues long. The CDR3 here is CASRRPGQSYGYTF. The CDR3 bases are TGTGCCAGCAGGAGACCGGGACAGTCCTATGGCTACACCTTC.

This clone was seen a handful of times. The chain combines TRBV5-5 with TRBJ2-2; 8 positions match TRBD1. Trimming at V came to 4 bases and at J to 1 base, leaving 3 bases not matched to a gene. This CDR3 is 15 amino acids long. Germline-derived CDR1 and CDR2 are SGHKS and YYEKEE (reference sequence). CDR3 protein: CASSPGTGNTGELFF. The CDR3 DNA is TGTGCCAGCAGCCCTGGGACAGGGAACACCGGGGAGCTGTTTTTT.

This rearrangement joins TRBV6-1 to TRBJ1-2; the match to TRBD1 covers 8 bases. Per the germline V gene, CDR1 is MNHNS and CDR2 is SASEGT. V lost 5 bases, J lost 5 bases, and 7 bases stayed unmatched. The CDR3 covers 14 residues. The CDR3 DNA follows: TGTGCCAGCAGTAAGACAGGGGAGGGGTATGGCTACACCTTC. Its translation is CASSKTGEGYGYTF.

This clone was detected a few times. This sample includes further DNA sequences coding for the same CDR3. The chain joins TRBV5-1 to TRBJ1-2; 9 nucleotides agree with TRBD1. Trimming removed 4 bases from V and 4 bases from J; junction bases left unmatched: 2. CDR3 size: 13 residues. The germline gives CDR1 SGHRS, CDR2 YFSETQ. This chain's CDR3 is CASSPGQGYGYTF. The DNA for the CDR3 is TGCGCCAGCAGCCCGGGACAGGGCTATGGCTACACCTTC.

This clone was detected a few times. The V call is TRBV5-1, the J call TRBJ1-2, with a weak D call TRBD1 (6 bases). There are 14 residues in the CDR3. CDR1 and CDR2 from the germline V gene are SGHRS and YFSETQ. The germline V and J ends were trimmed by 0 bases and 4 bases, with 10 bases remaining between them. CDR3 sequence: CASSLEGVGYGYTF. The CDR3 nucleotides read TGCGCCAGCAGCTTGGAGGGGGTTGGCTATGGCTACACCTTC.

The table lists this clone with a few counts. The chain uses TRBV6-6 and TRBJ1-5; D not resolved. V was cut by 4 bases and J by 4 bases, with 5 bases left in between. Germline CDR1 reads MNHNY; CDR2 reads SVGAGI (reference sequence). The CDR3 consists of 12 residues. CDR3: CASSFPNQPQHF. The CDR3 bases are TGTGCCAGCAGTTTCCCTAATCAGCCCCAGCATTTT.

The chain recombines TRBV14 with TRBJ2-1; 8 positions match TRBD2. There are 15 residues in the CDR3. After removal of 4 bases from V and 2 bases from J, the junction contained 4 bases not matched to a gene. Germline CDR1 is SGHDN and CDR2 is FVKESK. The CDR3 DNA reads as TGTGCCAGCAGCCCAAGACTAGCGACCTACAATGAGCAGTTCTTC. Amino acid sequence: CASSPRLATYNEQFF.

Only a few counts were recorded for this clone. The rearrangement joins TRBV6-5 to TRBJ1-2, with D uncertain. The CDR3 has 15 amino acids. Trimming pared 5 bases from V and 5 bases from J, leaving 18 bases between. Looked up from germline, CDR1 is MNHEY and CDR2 is SVGAGI. The CDR3: CASSPIWGEDYGYTF. The CDR3 DNA sequence: TGTGCCAGCAGTCCGATCTGGGGAGAGGATTATGGCTACACCTTC.

This rearrangement joins TRBV6-4 to TRBJ1-1, with D perhaps matching TRBD1 (6 bases). V was trimmed by 5 bases and J by 0 bases, leaving 7 bases between them. This CDR3 spans 13 amino acids. From germline, CDR1 is MRHNA and CDR2 SNTAGT. The CDR3: CASSRDMNTEAFF. DNA of the CDR3: TGTGCCAGCAGTCGGGACATGAACACTGAAGCTTTCTTT.

The sample holds a few counts of this clone. V gene TRBV19 combines with J gene TRBJ1-3; 7 nucleotides match TRBD1. This CDR3 has 14 residues. The trim removed 8 bases at V and 2 bases at J, leaving 6 bases unmatched. CDR1 is LNHDA, CDR2 SQIVND, per germline (reference sequence). The CDR3, as DNA: TGTGCCAGTTCGGCGACAGGGACTGGAAACACCATATATTTT. As protein: CASSATGTGNTIYF.

This chain joins TRBV11-2 and TRBJ2-3; TRBD2 agrees at 11 bases. This CDR3 spans 15 amino acids. Germline V gives CDR1 SGHAT, CDR2 FQNNGV. V lost 4 bases and J lost 1; bases outside the gene matches: 1. CDR3 DNA: TGTGCCAGCAGCTCACTAGCGGGGGGCACAGATACGCAGTATTTT. Translating gives CASSSLAGGTDTQYF.

The chain employs TRBV2 and TRBJ1-1; D unclear. Germline assignment: CDR1 SNHLY and CDR2 FYNNEI. The V and J ends lost 1 base and 4 bases respectively, with 13 bases between them. The length of the CDR3 is 15 residues. In DNA form, the CDR3 reads TGTGCCAGCAGTGAAGAGCGGGGTTGGGGCACTGAAGCTTTCTTT. Protein product: CASSEERGWGTEAFF.